The 18 T cell receptor beta chains listed next were all sequenced from one sample in a study of post-analysis software for immune sequencing data. Notes on the study in general: The five TRBV segments detected at higher frequency in patients than in controls included TRBV5-6, TRBV5-1 and TRBV20-1.

The TCR beta cDNA libraries contained unique molecular identifiers. MiXCR, applied by TCRdb to the PCR reads, yields one record per CDR3 protein. This table holds fewer than 850,000 distinct CDR3 sequences, approximately 30% found once. These receptors have no known antigen. Sequenced input: blood. The receptors here all came from a girl aged 5-17 years with multiple sclerosis.

Note on this clonotype: This sequence may be a read error, since a much larger clone differs from it by one base. The J gene is TRBJ2-1, the V gene TRBV7-2; D possibly corresponds to TRBD2 (5 bases). The CDR3 extends over 15 amino acids. Trimming stripped 3 bases from V and 15 bases from J, with 24 bases between. Germline CDR1 SGHTA, CDR2 FQGNSA. CDR3 nucleotide sequence: TGTGCCAGCAGCTTGAACGCCGAGAGCACCGGCCGGGGGTTCTTC. Translated, it gives CASSLNAESTGRGFF.

This chain uses TRBV27 with TRBJ2-3, with D tentatively TRBD2 (5 bases). The germline gives CDR1 MNHEY, CDR2 SMNVEV (reference sequence). The CDR3 covers 12 residues. Trimming stripped 3 bases from V and 8 bases from J, with 9 bases between. CDR3 sequence reads: CASSFRAGTQYF. CDR3 bases: TGTGCCAGCAGTTTTCGCGCGGGTACGCAGTATTTT.

In its sample, this clonotype was seen a few times. The J gene is TRBJ2-7, the V gene TRBV6-5; perhaps D is TRBD1 or TRBD2 (5 bases each). Per the germline V gene, CDR1 is MNHEY and CDR2 is SVGAGI. The germline V and J ends were trimmed by 5 bases and 5 bases, with 13 bases remaining between them. This CDR3 region has 13 residues. The CDR3, as DNA: TGTGCCAGCAGTCCCTTCGGGGCCCACGAGCAGTACTTC. This sequence encodes CASSPFGAHEQYF.

This clonotype was seen more than once but under ten times. The chain employs TRBV7-9 and TRBJ1-1; no firm D call. Trimming shortened V by 5 bases and J by 7 bases, and 11 bases separated the two germline ends. The CDR3 loop spans 12 amino acids. Looked up from germline, CDR1 is SEHNR and CDR2 is FQNEAQ (reference sequence). The CDR3 here is CASSPGRGEAFF. For the CDR3, the DNA is TGTGCCAGCAGCCCGGGTCGGGGTGAAGCTTTCTTT.

The table lists this clonotype with a few counts. This chain joins TRBV20-1 and TRBJ1-1; D is perhaps TRBD1 (6 bases). The CDR3 has 15 amino acids. Trimming removed 2 bases from V and 2 bases from J, with 15 bases in between. Germline loops: CDR1 DFQATT, CDR2 SNEGSKA (reference sequence). The CDR3 sequence is CSARHYGTPNTEAFF. As DNA, the CDR3 is TGCAGTGCTAGACATTACGGGACACCTAACACTGAAGCTTTCTTT.

This clonotype has at least ten counts. V and J are TRBV3-1 and TRBJ2-4, with a tentative D call TRBD2 (5 bases). The CDR3 runs to 17 residues. CDR1 and CDR2 from the germline V gene are LGHDT and YNNKEL (reference sequence). Trimming took off 2 bases at V and 7 bases at J, with 21 bases between the two ends. Written as DNA, the CDR3 is TGTGCCAGCAGCCAAAGGATCAGCGGCCTGTACCTTAACATTCAGTACTTC. As protein: CASSQRISGLYLNIQYF.

This rearrangement joins TRBV5-1 to TRBJ2-1; perhaps TRBD1 as D (6 bases). This CDR3 comprises 13 residues. V was cut by 0 bases and J by 11 bases, with 12 bases left in between. Germline loops: CDR1 SGHRS, CDR2 YFSETQ. The CDR3 DNA sequence: TGCGCCAGCAGCTTGGATAACAGGGATAAGCAGTTCTTC. It encodes CASSLDNRDKQFF. The full variable domain, rest sourced from reference TRBV5-1 and TRBJ2-1, is KAGVTQTPRYLIKTRGQQVTLSCSPISGHRSVSWYQQTPGQGLQFLFEYFSETQRNKGNFPGRFSGRQFSNSRSEMNVSTLELGDSALYLCASSLDNRDKQFFGPGTRLTVL.

This clonotype was seen only a few times. The rearrangement uses TRBV12-3 or TRBV12-4 and TRBJ1-1; D ambiguous. CDR3 length equals 14 residues. V was trimmed by 8 bases and J by 1 base, leaving 14 bases between them. This chain's CDR3 is CASGRRTGNTEAFF. The CDR3 DNA sequence: TGTGCCAGCGGCCGGAGGACGGGGAACACTGAAGCTTTCTTT.

This clonotype was detected only a few times. This chain uses TRBV15 with TRBJ1-5; D possibly corresponds to TRBD1 (5 bases). Germline lookup yields CDR1 LNHNV and CDR2 YYDKDF (reference sequence). With 0 bases removed from V and 0 bases from J, the gap between germline ends came to 15 bases. The CDR3 totals 18 residues. The CDR3 protein is CATSRDRSQGFSNQPQHF. The CDR3 DNA reads TGTGCCACCAGCAGAGATCGATCGCAGGGTTTTAGCAATCAGCCCCAGCATTTT.

This clonotype was seen many times. The V gene is TRBV10-3, the J gene TRBJ2-7; D unclear. V dropped 4 bases and J dropped 3 bases, with 7 bases sitting between them. CDR3 length: 12 residues. Per germline, CDR1 ENHRY and CDR2 SYGVKD. CDR3 bases: TGTGCCATCAGTGGGCTAGGCTACGAGCAGTACTTC. It codes for CAISGLGYEQYF.

This clonotype was seen a handful of times. The V and J genes are TRBV28 and TRBJ2-1; D uncertain. From germline, CDR1 is MDHEN and CDR2 SYDVKM. Trimming removed 4 bases at V and 0 bases at J, with 10 bases between. This CDR3 has 15 residues. Here the CDR3 reads CASSSVKSSYNEQFF. The CDR3 nucleotides are TGTGCCAGCAGTTCAGTGAAGAGCTCCTACAATGAGCAGTTCTTC.

This clonotype was recorded a few times. The V and J genes are TRBV7-2 and TRBJ2-5; D may be TRBD2 (6 bases). The better agreement between TRBJ2-7 and the DNA end casts doubt on the J call. The germline CDR1 and CDR2 sequences are SGHTA and FQGNSA. The CDR3 has 14 amino acids. The CDR3 DNA follows: TGTGCCAGCAGCCCCCCGTGGGGGAGGAACGAGCAGTACTTC. This encodes CASSPPWGRNEQYF.

V is TRBV6-2 or TRBV6-3 and J is TRBJ2-5; 10 bases agree with TRBD1. CDR1 and CDR2 (germline): MNHEY, SVGEGT. The CDR3 runs 14 residues. The ends lost 8 bases at V and 0 bases at J; junction bases unmatched: 3. CDR3 protein: CASDRGPHQETQYF. Written as DNA, the CDR3 is TGTGCCAGCGACAGGGGGCCCCACCAAGAGACCCAGTACTTC.

This clonotype was found a few times. The chain couples TRBV7-2 to TRBJ2-5; 12 nucleotides align to TRBD2. CDR1 and CDR2 (germline): SGHTA, FQGNSA. The V segment lost 4 bases and the J segment 5 bases; nucleotides outside the gene matches: 11. CDR3 length equals 17 residues. The CDR3, as DNA: TGTGCCAGCAGCTCTACCGCCGGACTAGCGGGGTGGGAGACCCAGTACTTC. Translating it yields CASSSTAGLAGWETQYF.

A few counts support this clonotype. This rearrangement joins TRBV5-1 to TRBJ1-2; 8 positions match TRBD1. There are 15 residues in the CDR3. The J segment lost 7 bases and the V segment lost 4 bases, leaving 12 bases of the junction unmatched. Germline V lookup: CDR1 SGHRS, CDR2 YFSETQ. The CDR3 nucleotides read TGCGCCAGCAGCGTTGGGGATACGGACAGGGCTGGCTACACCTTC. It specifies CASSVGDTDRAGYTF.

In its sample, this clonotype was seen a few times. The V call is TRBV9, the J call TRBJ1-2; 9 nucleotides align to TRBD1. Germline V gives CDR1 SGDLS, CDR2 YYNGEE. This CDR3 region has 16 residues. The ends lost 3 bases at V and 6 bases at J; junction bases unmatched: 12. The CDR3 DNA is TGTGCCAGCAGCGATTCAACAGGGGGCGGCAGGAATGGCTACACCTTC. Its translation: CASSDSTGGGRNGYTF.

The chain employs TRBV4-2 and TRBJ2-3, with 8 bases aligning to TRBD2. The length of the CDR3 is 17 residues. Losses at the gene ends were 0 bases for V and 4 bases for J; bases not matched to a gene: 9. Per germline, CDR1 LGHNA and CDR2 YNFKEQ. CDR3 region: CASSQDYGTSRPDTQYF. CDR3 nucleotide sequence: TGTGCCAGCAGCCAAGATTACGGGACTAGTCGTCCAGATACGCAGTATTTT.

This clonotype was detected many times. The chain recombines TRBV12-3 or TRBV12-4 with TRBJ1-5, with D possibly being TRBD1 (6 bases). V was trimmed by 6 bases and J by 5 bases, leaving 11 bases between them. The CDR3 is made up of 13 amino acids. The CDR3 sequence: CASSSGGHQPQHF. The CDR3 DNA reads as TGTGCCAGCAGCTCGGGGGGGCATCAGCCCCAGCATTTT.